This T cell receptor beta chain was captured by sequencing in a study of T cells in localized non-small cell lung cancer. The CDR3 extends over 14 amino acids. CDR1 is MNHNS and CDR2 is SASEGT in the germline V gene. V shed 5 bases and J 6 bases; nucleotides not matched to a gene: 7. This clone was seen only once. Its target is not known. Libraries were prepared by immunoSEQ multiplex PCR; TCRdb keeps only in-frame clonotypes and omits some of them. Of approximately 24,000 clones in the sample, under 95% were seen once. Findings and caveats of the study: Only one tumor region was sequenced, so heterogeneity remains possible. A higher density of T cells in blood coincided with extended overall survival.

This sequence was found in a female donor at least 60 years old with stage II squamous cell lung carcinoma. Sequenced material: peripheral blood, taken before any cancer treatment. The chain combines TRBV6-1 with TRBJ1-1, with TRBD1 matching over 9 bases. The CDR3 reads CASSHPGQGSEAFF. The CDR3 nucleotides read TGTGCCAGCAGTCACCCGGGACAGGGCTCTGAAGCTTTCTTT.